These 14 T cell receptor beta chains came from one sample sequenced in a study of T cells in tumors after PD-1 blockade. Here immunoSEQ multiplex PCR was the method, and the copy in TCRdb shows in-frame clones only, minus some. The sample has around 34,000 clones; 70% to 75% are singletons. This sample comprised PBMCs, obtained after anti-PD-1 treatment. These receptors all stem from a human donor with basal cell carcinoma.

At least ten counts were recorded for this clone. The chain links TRBV3-1 (or the pseudogene TRBV3-2) to TRBJ2-1; D could derive from TRBD1 or TRBD2 (5 bases each). This CDR3 is 18 amino acids long. The germline gives CDR1 LGHDT, CDR2 YNNKEL (reference sequence). V lost 0 bases and J lost 7, with 22 bases in between. DNA of the CDR3: TGTGCCAGCAGCCAAGAATGGGAGAAAGGGGCCCTCCGTAATGAGCAGTTCTTC. Amino acids: CASSQEWEKGALRNEQFF.

The chain recombines TRBV3-1 (or the pseudogene TRBV3-2) with TRBJ2-1, with TRBD2 matching over 8 bases. Germline CDR1 is LGHDT and CDR2 is YNNKEL (reference sequence). The V segment lost 0 bases and the J segment 15 bases; nucleotides outside the gene matches: 13. This CDR3 spans 15 amino acids. In nucleotides, the CDR3 is TGTGCCAGCAGCCAAGAAAGTACAAGCGGGAGTGCCCCGTTCTTC. Protein product: CASSQESTSGSAPFF.

The V and J genes are TRBV5-4 and TRBJ1-5, with no clear D. The V and J ends lost 0 bases and 7 bases respectively, with 14 bases between them. Germline CDR1 is SGHNT and CDR2 is YYREEE (reference sequence). CDR3 size: 15 residues. DNA for the CDR3: TGTGCCAGCAGCTTGGACCGGGGTTCGGGACAGCCCCAGCATTTT. Amino acids: CASSLDRGSGQPQHF.

The genes are TRBV6-5 and TRBJ2-7; a possible D gene is TRBD1 (6 bases). The CDR3 extends over 15 amino acids. V lost 6 bases to trimming and J lost 0 bases, with 15 bases between them. Germline V CDR1 and CDR2: MNHEY, SVGAGI. The CDR3 DNA reads as TGTGCCAGCAGACTCTTTGCCAGGGGCTCCTACGAGCAGTACTTC. Translating gives CASRLFARGSYEQYF.

The gene calls are TRBV19 and TRBJ2-2; 8 positions match TRBD2. J lost 9 bases, V lost 5 bases, and 14 bases had no gene match. The CDR3 length is 16 residues. In germline, CDR1 is LNHDA, CDR2 SQIVND (reference sequence). CDR3 DNA sequence: TGTGCCAGTAGTGTAATCGGGACTAGGGTAGAACGGGAGCTGTTTTTT. Protein product: CASSVIGTRVERELFF. Together with reference TRBV19 and TRBJ2-2, the CDR3 gives the full variable domain: DGGITQSPKYLFRKEGQNVTLSCEQNLNHDAMYWYRQDPGQGLRLIYYSQIVNDFQKGDIAEGYSVSREKKESFPLTVTSAQKNPTAFYLCASSVIGTRVERELFFGEGSRLTVL.

DNA for the CDR3: TGTGCCAGCAGCCCCCAGGGGGCGGGGAACTATGGCTACACCTTC. Translation: CASSPQGAGNYGYTF. The chain couples TRBV7-9 to TRBJ1-2, with 8 bases that match TRBD1. The ends lost 5 bases at V and 2 bases at J; junction bases unmatched: 7. The length of the CDR3 is 15 residues. CDR1 SEHNR and CDR2 FQNEAQ come from the germline V gene (reference sequence).

This clone was observed a single time. This sequence joins TRBV7-2 and TRBJ2-7; 8 positions agree with TRBD2. V lost 5 bases, J lost 5 bases, and 8 bases stayed unmatched. Germline lookup yields CDR1 SGHTA and CDR2 FQGNSA. The CDR3 has 14 amino acids. The CDR3 loop is CASSPTGGAHEQYF. DNA of the CDR3: TGTGCCAGCAGCCCCACCGGGGGGGCTCACGAGCAGTACTTC.

CDR3 DNA sequence: TGCGCCAGCAGCCAAGCCTGGCGCACAGATACGCAGTATTTT. Translated: CASSQAWRTDTQYF. This chain joins TRBV4-1 and TRBJ2-3, with no clear D. In germline, CDR1 is MGHRA, CDR2 YSYEKL. The CDR3 loop spans 14 amino acids. Trimming removed 1 base from V and 1 base from J, with 6 bases in between.

The rearrangement links TRBV4-3 to TRBJ1-2; no clear D gene. The germline V and J ends were trimmed by 1 base and 5 bases, with 11 bases remaining between them. This CDR3 contains 14 residues. Looked up from germline, CDR1 is LGHNA and CDR2 is YSLEER. The CDR3 DNA is TGCGCCAGCAGCCAAGGCGGACGGCGGTATGGCTACACCTTC. Its translation is CASSQGGRRYGYTF.

This chain links TRBV6-5 with TRBJ2-1; TRBD1 aligns across 11 bases. V trimming: 7 bases; J trimming: 7 bases; junction bases outside the gene matches: 6. There are 14 residues in the CDR3. Germline assignment: CDR1 MNHEY and CDR2 SVGAGI. CDR3 DNA: TGTGCCAGCACCAAGGGGACAGGGGGTAATGAGCAGTTCTTC. This codes for CASTKGTGGNEQFF.

This clone was detected once. The chain couples TRBV18 to TRBJ2-3, with D possibly matching TRBD1 (5 bases). The germline V and J ends were trimmed by 1 base and 5 bases, with 16 bases remaining between them. The CDR3 is made up of 16 amino acids. CDR1 KGHSH and CDR2 LQKENI come from the germline V gene. The CDR3 here is CASSPLPQGSRDTQYF. DNA of the CDR3: TGTGCCAGCTCACCACTTCCCCAGGGATCCAGAGATACGCAGTATTTT.

The chain combines TRBV6-5 with TRBJ2-7, with D hard to call. This CDR3 is 14 amino acids long. Germline values: CDR1 MNHEY, CDR2 SVGAGI. The ends were cut back, 10 bases at V and 3 bases at J, with 19 bases in the middle. CDR3 residues: CATSREATYYEQYF. DNA for the CDR3: TGTGCCACCTCTAGAGAGGCCACCTACTACGAGCAGTACTTC.

This chain connects TRBV3-1 (or the pseudogene TRBV3-2) to TRBJ1-2, with a weak D call TRBD1 (5 bases). The V end was cut by 1 base, the J end by 2 bases, with 14 bases between. CDR3 length: 16 residues. Germline CDR1 and CDR2: LGHDT and YNNKEL (reference sequence). The DNA of the CDR3 is TGTGCCAGCAGCCAAGGGGGGAGCGTTGCGAACTATGGCTACACCTTC. It is translated as CASSQGGSVANYGYTF.

The J gene is TRBJ2-4, the V gene TRBV7-2, with D uncertain. Germline V gene sequence: CDR1 SGHTA, CDR2 FQGNSA. This CDR3 is built from 17 residues. The germline V and J ends were trimmed by 2 bases and 1 base, with 15 bases remaining between them. The CDR3 coding sequence is TGTGCCAGCAGCTTAAATGGGCCGGCGGCGGCCAAAAACATTCAGTACTTC. It is translated as CASSLNGPAAAKNIQYF.